Below are 29 T cell receptor beta chains sequenced from a single sample in a study of CD8+ T cells in alopecia areata. Treatment here: oral pan-JAK inhibitor, 5-10 mg twice daily. In each case, RNA was isolated and then reverse transcribed into cDNA as the sequencing template. TCRdb keeps only in-frame clones here, not all; method: immunoSEQ multiplex PCR. The repertoire includes 95,000 to 120,000 clones, 56% of them detected once, and roughly 3.5% sits in the top ten. Sequenced here: CD4+ T cells sorted from blood, sampled at week 24, from a patient treated with tofacitinib. The receptors shown here come from a human donor with alopecia areata.

The V and J genes are TRBV5-1 and TRBJ2-3; 13 positions agree with TRBD2. The junction had 5 bases not matched to a gene; V was cut back by 6 bases and J by 4 bases. The CDR3 has 15 amino acids. Germline loops: CDR1 SGHRS, CDR2 YFSETQ. CDR3 residues: CASTSGTSGADTQYF. In DNA form, the CDR3 reads TGCGCCAGCACCTCGGGGACTAGCGGGGCAGATACGCAGTATTTT. Full variable domain (remainder filled in from reference TRBV5-1 and TRBJ2-3): KAGVTQTPRYLIKTRGQQVTLSCSPISGHRSVSWYQQTPGQGLQFLFEYFSETQRNKGNFPGRFSGRQFSNSRSEMNVSTLELGDSALYLCASTSGTSGADTQYFGPGTRLTVL.

This clone was seen only a few times. The chain couples TRBV6-5 to TRBJ2-7, with D maybe TRBD1 (6 bases). The CDR3 extends over 14 amino acids. The V and J ends lost 0 bases and 0 bases respectively, with 6 bases between them. Per the germline V gene, CDR1 is MNHEY and CDR2 is SVGAGI. The DNA of the CDR3 is TGTGCCAGCAGTTACTCGGACAGCTCCTACGAGCAGTACTTC. Its translation: CASSYSDSSYEQYF.

The gene calls are TRBV19 and TRBJ1-5; possibly TRBD1 for D (6 bases). V lost 5 bases to trimming and J lost 0 bases, with 11 bases between them. The CDR3 has 15 residues. Germline V lookup: CDR1 LNHDA, CDR2 SQIVND (reference sequence). The CDR3 DNA reads as TGTGCCAGTAGTCGCGACAGGAATAGCAATCAGCCCCAGCATTTT. Translated, it gives CASSRDRNSNQPQHF.

This clone was found a few times. The chain combines TRBV29-1 with TRBJ1-4; 8 nucleotides align to TRBD1. In germline, CDR1 is SQVTM, CDR2 ANQGSEA. CDR3 size: 13 residues. The trim removed 5 bases at V and 7 bases at J, leaving 6 bases unmatched. CDR3 sequence: CSVRTGLGEKLFF. As DNA, the CDR3 is TGCAGCGTTCGGACAGGGTTGGGTGAAAAACTGTTTTTT. Using reference TRBV29-1 and TRBJ1-4 for the parts outside the CDR3, the full variable domain is SAVISQKPSRDICQRGTSLTIQCQVDSQVTMMFWYRQQPGQSLTLIATANQGSEATYESGFVIDKFPISRPNLTFSTLTVSNMSPEDSSIYLCSVRTGLGEKLFFGSGTQLSVL.

CDR3 coding DNA: TGTGCCAGCAGCGTTGGTGCGGGGGGGCTGGACGAGCAGTACTTC. Translated: CASSVGAGGLDEQYF. The rearrangement links TRBV9 to TRBJ2-7; the match to TRBD2 covers 9 bases. The CDR3 has 15 amino acids. V lost 2 bases and J lost 5; bases outside the gene matches: 8. The germline gives CDR1 SGDLS, CDR2 YYNGEE.

This chain connects TRBV25-1 to TRBJ1-6, with D possibly TRBD1 on 6 matching bases. Looked up from germline, CDR1 is MGHDK and CDR2 is SYGVNS. There are 13 residues in the CDR3. V was pared by 8 bases and J by 8 bases, with 13 bases between. The CDR3 coding sequence is TGTGCCAGCCGCCAAGGGGGGCATTCACCCCTCCACTTT. Amino acid sequence: CASRQGGHSPLHF. The complete variable domain, with remaining parts taken from reference TRBV25-1 and TRBJ1-6, reads EADIYQTPRYLVIGTGKKITLECSQTMGHDKMYWYQQDPGMELHLIHYSYGVNSTEKGDLSSESTVSRIRTEHFPLTLESARPSHTSQYLCASRQGGHSPLHFGNGTRLTVT.

Note on this clone: One end of the junction is discordant with germline, which a read error may explain. The CDR3, as DNA: TGTGCTAGCAGCCCGGGACAGGGGGGCAACGAGCAGTACTTC. It yields the protein CASSPGQGGNEQYF. This sequence joins TRBV7-7 and TRBJ2-7; 11 bases are shared with TRBD1. Germline CDR1 SSHAT, CDR2 FNYEAQ (reference sequence). CDR3 length equals 14 residues.

This clone was seen at least ten times. The chain is built from TRBV2 and TRBJ1-2, with 9 bases matching TRBD1. V shed 8 bases and J 6 bases; nucleotides not matched to a gene: 4. Germline V gives CDR1 SNHLY, CDR2 FYNNEI. The CDR3 is 12 residues long. CDR3 sequence reads: CASSDRGHGYTF. CDR3 DNA sequence: TGTGCCAGCTCGGACAGGGGCCATGGCTACACCTTC.

The chain links TRBV9 to TRBJ2-2; D is undetermined. This CDR3 spans 13 amino acids. The germline CDR1 and CDR2 sequences are SGDLS and YYNGEE. Trimming cost V 7 bases and J 0 bases, with 7 bases left between them. The CDR3 nucleotides read TGTGCCAGCGGGCCGACGAACACCGGGGAGCTGTTTTTT. This translates into CASGPTNTGELFF.

The gene calls are TRBV19 and TRBJ1-5, with TRBD1 as a possible D gene (5 bases). The CDR3 sequence is 17 residues long. The V end lost 2 bases, the J end lost 5 bases, and 19 bases lay between the germline ends. Per the germline V gene, CDR1 is LNHDA and CDR2 is SQIVND (reference sequence). The CDR3 is CASSISSVGVDYQPQHF. DNA for the CDR3: TGTGCCAGTAGTATATCCAGCGTAGGGGTGGATTATCAGCCCCAGCATTTT.

V and J are TRBV7-9 and TRBJ1-6; TRBD1 aligns across 7 bases. The V gene's germline CDR1 is SEHNR and CDR2 FQNEAQ (reference sequence). The junction had 5 bases not matched to a gene; V was cut back by 4 bases and J by 14 bases. The CDR3 spans 12 residues. The CDR3 bases are TGTGCCAGCAGCTCGACAGGGTTAGCCCTCCACTTT. Protein sequence: CASSSTGLALHF.

This chain links TRBV19 with TRBJ1-5; TRBD1 matches 9 bases. CDR1 and CDR2 (germline): LNHDA, SQIVND (reference sequence). The CDR3 is 14 residues long. The ends lost 7 bases at V and 4 bases at J; junction bases unmatched: 5. DNA of the CDR3: TGTGCCAGTAACCCCGGGACAGGGAATCAGCCCCAGCATTTT. Translating it yields CASNPGTGNQPQHF.

This chain uses TRBV7-9 with TRBJ1-6, with TRBD1 as a possible D gene (5 bases). The CDR3 has 14 residues. Germline V gene lookup returns CDR1 SEHNR and CDR2 FQNEAQ (reference sequence). The germline V and J ends were trimmed by 3 bases and 10 bases, with 13 bases remaining between them. CDR3 protein: CASSFGGRSSPLHF. The CDR3 DNA follows: TGTGCCAGCAGCTTTGGGGGGAGGAGCTCACCCCTCCACTTT.

The CDR3 sequence: CASSRAGVQETQYF. CDR3 DNA sequence: TGTGCCAGCAGCCGTGCTGGGGTACAAGAGACCCAGTACTTC. The chain links TRBV7-9 to TRBJ2-5; D unresolved. With 5 bases removed from V and 2 bases from J, the gap between germline ends came to 12 bases. CDR1 is SEHNR, CDR2 FQNEAQ, per germline (reference sequence). This CDR3 has 14 amino acids. The full variable domain, in which reference TRBV7-9 and TRBJ2-5 provide the parts outside the CDR3, is DTGVSQNPRHKITKRGQNVTFRCDPISEHNRLYWYRQTLGQGPEFLTYFQNEAQLEKSRLLSDRFSAERPKGSFSTLEIQRTEQGDSAMYLCASSRAGVQETQYFGPGTRLLVL.

This sequence joins TRBV30 and TRBJ1-3; D is ambiguous. V gave up 1 base and J gave up 5 bases, with 12 bases separating them. Looked up from germline, CDR1 is GTSNPN and CDR2 is SVGIG (reference sequence). The CDR3 has 14 amino acids. The CDR3: CAWSDRGLRNTIYF. The CDR3 bases are TGTGCCTGGAGTGACAGAGGGCTGAGAAACACCATATATTTT.

The rearrangement uses TRBV25-1 and TRBJ1-1; D is uncertain. Trimming cost V 6 bases and J 4 bases, with 12 bases left between them. CDR3 length equals 13 residues. CDR1 MGHDK and CDR2 SYGVNS come from the germline V gene. CDR3 loop: CASRITAVTEAFF. The CDR3 coding sequence is TGTGCCAGCAGAATAACAGCTGTCACTGAAGCTTTCTTT.

This clone has only a few counts. CDR3: CASSPDGGPYEQYF. CDR3 nucleotide sequence: TGTGCCAGCAGCCCTGATGGGGGCCCCTACGAGCAGTACTTC. The gene calls are TRBV7-2 and TRBJ2-7; D may be TRBD1 (6 bases). Per germline, CDR1 SGHTA and CDR2 FQGNSA. CDR3 length equals 14 residues. Trimming removed 5 bases at V and 2 bases at J, with 13 bases between.

The rearrangement uses TRBV6-5 and TRBJ1-4; tentatively, D is TRBD1 (6 bases). The germline gives CDR1 MNHEY, CDR2 SVGAGI. Deletions cut 6 bases from V and 7 bases from J, with 18 bases between. The CDR3 loop spans 15 amino acids. Written as DNA, the CDR3 is TGTGCCAGCAGGCCTACAGGGAGCGTTAGTGAAAAACTGTTTTTT. Translation: CASRPTGSVSEKLFF.

This clone came up a few times. The V and J genes are TRBV7-2 and TRBJ2-2, with a weak D call TRBD2 (6 bases). The CDR3 consists of 15 residues. Germline V gene sequence: CDR1 SGHTA, CDR2 FQGNSA. V was pared by 5 bases and J by 4 bases, with 14 bases between. The CDR3 nucleotides read TGTGCCAGCAGCCCTACGGGAGTTGGCACCGGGGAGCTGTTTTTT. This translates into CASSPTGVGTGELFF.

This rearrangement joins TRBV30 to TRBJ2-1, with a tentative D call TRBD2 (6 bases). Germline-derived CDR1 and CDR2 are GTSNPN and SVGIG (reference sequence). Trimming took off 0 bases at V and 5 bases at J, with 8 bases between the two ends. The CDR3 has 13 amino acids. The CDR3 loop reads CAWSVTGDNEQFF. CDR3 nucleotides: TGTGCCTGGAGTGTAACGGGGGACAATGAGCAGTTCTTC. Supplemented by reference TRBV30 and TRBJ2-1, the full variable domain reads SQTIHQWPATLVQPVGSPLSLECTVEGTSNPNLYWYRQAAGRGLQLLFYSVGIGQISSEVPQNLSASRPQDRQFILSSKKLLLSDSGFYLCAWSVTGDNEQFFGPGTRLTVL.

The chain links TRBV6-5 to TRBJ2-5; D gene uncertain. CDR1 MNHEY and CDR2 SVGAGI come from the germline V gene. The CDR3 sequence is 11 residues long. Between the trimmed V and J ends, which lost 4 bases and 3 bases, there was a span of 3 bases. The CDR3 nucleotides read TGTGCCAGCAGTTTTGAAGAGACCCAGTACTTC. Translated: CASSFEETQYF.

This clone appeared a few times. The rearrangement links TRBV5-1 to TRBJ1-2, with D possibly TRBD1 on 6 matching bases. V dropped 0 bases and J dropped 6 bases, with 12 bases sitting between them. This CDR3 is built from 14 residues. The germline gives CDR1 SGHRS, CDR2 YFSETQ. CDR3 loop: CASSLGGGVDGYTF. The CDR3 DNA reads TGCGCCAGCAGCTTGGGTGGGGGCGTGGATGGCTACACCTTC.

The CDR3 region is CASSLASGGRKTYEQYF. The CDR3 DNA sequence: TGTGCCAGCAGCTTAGCTAGCGGGGGCCGCAAAACCTACGAGCAGTACTTC. V is TRBV7-2 and J is TRBJ2-7, with TRBD2 matching over 9 bases. The CDR3 length is 17 residues. Germline lookup yields CDR1 SGHTA and CDR2 FQGNSA. V shed 0 bases, J shed 2 bases, and the junction held 8 bases outside the gene matches.

This chain links TRBV2 with TRBJ1-6, with D possibly being TRBD1 (6 bases). Germline CDR1 is SNHLY and CDR2 is FYNNEI. V lost 6 bases and J 12 bases, leaving 15 bases between the germline ends. CDR3 length equals 13 residues. CDR3 region: CASRPEQGLPLHF. In DNA, the CDR3 is TGTGCCAGCAGGCCCGAACAGGGCCTACCCCTCCACTTT.

This clone is a singleton in its sample. The chain couples TRBV4-3 to TRBJ1-4, with D unresolved. V lost 5 bases to trimming and J lost 0 bases, with 10 bases between them. Germline values: CDR1 LGHNA, CDR2 YSLEER. CDR3 length: 15 amino acids. The CDR3 DNA reads as TGCGCCAGCAGCGTACAGTTTTCAACTAATGAAAAACTGTTTTTT. It is translated as CASSVQFSTNEKLFF.

The J gene is TRBJ2-5, the V gene TRBV30; D is undetermined. Trimming pared 4 bases from V and 4 bases from J, leaving 10 bases between. The CDR3 covers 12 residues. CDR1 and CDR2 from the germline V gene are GTSNPN and SVGIG (reference sequence). This CDR3 reads CAWTLGSETQYF. For the CDR3, the DNA is TGTGCCTGGACGCTTGGCTCAGAGACCCAGTACTTC. Using reference TRBV30 and TRBJ2-5 for the parts outside the CDR3, the full variable domain is SQTIHQWPATLVQPVGSPLSLECTVEGTSNPNLYWYRQAAGRGLQLLFYSVGIGQISSEVPQNLSASRPQDRQFILSSKKLLLSDSGFYLCAWTLGSETQYFGPGTRLLVL.

The chain recombines TRBV5-1 with TRBJ2-7, with TRBD1 as a possible D gene (6 bases). The CDR3 is 15 residues long. Trimming shortened V by 4 bases and J by 0 bases, and 14 bases separated the two germline ends. Per the germline V gene, CDR1 is SGHRS and CDR2 is YFSETQ. CDR3 coding DNA: TGCGCCAGCAGCCTCGGACAGTCCCACTCCTACGAGCAGTACTTC. Residues: CASSLGQSHSYEQYF.

The V and J genes are TRBV19 and TRBJ1-5, with a possible D match to TRBD1 (5 bases). Germline V gives CDR1 LNHDA, CDR2 SQIVND (reference sequence). This CDR3 has 17 residues. With 1 base removed from V and 0 bases from J, the gap between germline ends came to 13 bases. The CDR3 loop is CASSIAGPGISNQPQHF. CDR3 nucleotide sequence: TGTGCCAGTAGTATAGCGGGGCCAGGGATTAGCAATCAGCCCCAGCATTTT.

This chain uses TRBV4-3 with TRBJ2-5; no definite D call. The CDR3 runs 15 residues. CDR1 is LGHNA, CDR2 YSLEER, per germline. V gave up 0 bases and J gave up 5 bases, with 13 bases separating them. Here the CDR3 reads CASSQEVRAGETQYF. CDR3 DNA: TGCGCCAGCAGCCAAGAGGTCCGGGCTGGGGAGACCCAGTACTTC.